The rows below give T cell receptor beta chains drawn from one sample of a study of blood T cell repertoires in COVID-19. The table came from immunoSEQ multiplex PCR; TCRdb's copy has only in-frame clones and leaves some out. The sample lists about 200,000 clones; 82% were seen once. Sequences were obtained from PBMCs or T cells enriched from blood (not recorded which). Receptors originate from a man aged 35-49 years who had recovered from COVID-19. Both conserved end residues are part of each CDR3. Fields, in order: clone size, V gene, D gene, J gene, CDR3 protein, CDR3 DNA. D genes are given only for firm matches. Clone sizes are given selectively: once, few, many, or a class where the clone is expanded.

size: NA; V: TRBV19; D: NA; J: TRBJ2-7; CDR3: CASSQAPTYEQYF; DNA: TGTGCCAGTAGCCAAGCGCCCACCTACGAGCAGTACTTC
size: NA; V: TRBV5-1; D: TRBD2; J: TRBJ2-1; CDR3: CASSLALAVYNEQFF; DNA: TGCGCCAGCAGCTTGGCGCTAGCGGTCTACAATGAGCAGTTCTTC
size: NA; V: TRBV28; D: TRBD1; J: TRBJ1-4; CDR3: CASSSETGLREKLFF; DNA: TGTGCCAGCAGTTCTGAGACAGGGTTGAGAGAAAAACTGTTTTTT
size: NA; V: TRBV3-1/TRBV3-2; D: NA; J: TRBJ2-1; CDR3: CASSSMGRYNEQFF; DNA: TGTGCCAGCAGCTCCATGGGGCGGTACAATGAGCAGTTCTTC
size: NA; V: TRBV11-1; D: TRBD2; J: TRBJ2-1; CDR3: CASSPITSGVYNEQFF; DNA: TGTGCCAGCAGCCCTATTACTAGCGGGGTATACAATGAGCAGTTCTTC
size: NA; V: TRBV4-3; D: TRBD1; J: TRBJ1-1; CDR3: CASSRRDRGFTEAFF; DNA: TGCGCCAGCAGCCGCCGGGACAGGGGGTTCACTGAAGCTTTCTTT
size: NA; V: TRBV4-1; D: NA; J: TRBJ2-3; CDR3: CASSQARSGDTQYF; DNA: TGCGCCAGCAGCCAAGCTCGGAGCGGCGATACGCAGTATTTT
size: once; V: TRBV21-1; D: NA; J: TRBJ2-3; CDR3: CAPLASTDTQYF; DNA: TGTGCCCCATTGGCTAGCACAGATACGCAGTATTTT
size: once; V: TRBV5-4; D: NA; J: TRBJ1-2; CDR3: CASSSTGTIYGYTF; DNA: TGTGCCAGCAGCTCGACAGGAACAATCTATGGCTACACCTTC
size: NA; V: TRBV29-1; D: NA; J: TRBJ2-7; CDR3: CSVAPAGSYEQYF; DNA: TGCAGCGTTGCCCCTGCGGGCTCCTACGAGCAGTACTTC
size: NA; V: TRBV3-1/TRBV3-2; D: TRBD1; J: TRBJ2-2; CDR3: CASSPHRGTGELFF; DNA: TGTGCCAGCAGCCCCCACAGGGGTACCGGGGAGCTGTTTTTT
size: NA; V: TRBV4-2; D: TRBD1; J: TRBJ1-4; CDR3: CASSQEGDRGRNEKLFF; DNA: TGTGCCAGCAGCCAAGAGGGAGACAGGGGGCGGAATGAAAAACTGTTTTTT
size: NA; V: TRBV5-1; D: TRBD1; J: TRBJ1-2; CDR3: CASSQGRTGEYNYGYTF; DNA: TGCGCCAGCAGCCAAGGTCGGACAGGAGAGTATAACTATGGCTACACCTTC
size: NA; V: TRBV13; D: TRBD2; J: TRBJ2-2; CDR3: CASSSGGRGTGELFF; DNA: TGTGCCAGCAGCTCAGGAGGGAGGGGCACCGGGGAGCTGTTTTTT
size: NA; V: TRBV7-8; D: TRBD1; J: TRBJ1-4; CDR3: CASSIGQGGGNEKLFF; DNA: TGTGCCAGCAGCATCGGACAGGGCGGCGGTAATGAAAAACTGTTTTTT
size: NA; V: TRBV24-1; D: NA; J: TRBJ1-2; CDR3: CATSDSVANYGYTF; DNA: TGTGCCACCAGTGATTCTGTAGCTAACTATGGCTACACCTTC
size: NA; V: TRBV7-2; D: NA; J: TRBJ2-5; CDR3: CASSLSGGGIQETQYF; DNA: TGTGCCAGCAGCTTATCTGGGGGAGGCATCCAAGAGACCCAGTACTTC
size: NA; V: TRBV27; D: NA; J: TRBJ2-6; CDR3: CASSYRGAVSSGANVLTF; DNA: TGTGCCAGTTCCTATCGGGGGGCAGTCAGCTCTGGGGCCAACGTCCTGACTTTC
size: NA; V: TRBV5-1; D: TRBD1; J: TRBJ1-4; CDR3: CASSPGQGGEKLFF; DNA: TGCGCCAGCAGCCCCGGACAGGGGGGTGAAAAACTGTTTTTT
size: NA; V: TRBV7-6; D: NA; J: TRBJ1-3; CDR3: CASSPPGALTAGNTIYF; DNA: TGTGCCAGCAGCCCCCCTGGGGCCTTAACGGCTGGAAACACCATATATTTT
size: NA; V: TRBV24-1; D: TRBD2; J: TRBJ2-3; CDR3: CATSDGTSGSTDTQYF; DNA: TGTGCCACCAGTGACGGGACTAGCGGGAGTACAGATACGCAGTATTTT
size: NA; V: TRBV4-3; D: NA; J: TRBJ2-1; CDR3: CASSQDYDEQFF; DNA: TGCGCCAGCAGCCAAGACTATGATGAGCAGTTCTTC
size: NA; V: TRBV5-4; D: NA; J: TRBJ2-5; CDR3: CASSYTGLIRGETQYF; DNA: TGTGCCAGCAGCTACACGGGTCTGATCCGGGGAGAGACCCAGTACTTC
size: NA; V: TRBV27; D: NA; J: TRBJ1-3; CDR3: CASSSRLGNTIYF; DNA: TGTGCCAGCAGTTCTCGGTTGGGAAACACCATATATTTT
size: NA; V: TRBV5-8; D: TRBD1; J: TRBJ2-7; CDR3: CASSSRQGTYEQYF; DNA: TGTGCCAGCAGCTCCCGACAGGGGACCTACGAGCAGTACTTC
size: NA; V: TRBV11-2; D: NA; J: TRBJ1-2; CDR3: CASSHRTANYGYTF; DNA: TGTGCCAGCAGCCACAGGACAGCTAACTATGGCTACACCTTC
size: NA; V: TRBV5-6; D: NA; J: TRBJ1-1; CDR3: CASSINTGVEAFF; DNA: TGTGCCAGCAGCATAAATACGGGGGTGGAAGCTTTCTTT
size: few; V: TRBV7-7; D: TRBD2; J: TRBJ2-5; CDR3: CASSLRLAGEETQYF; DNA: TGTGCCAGCAGCTTGAGACTAGCGGGAGAAGAGACCCAGTACTTC
size: NA; V: TRBV6-1; D: NA; J: TRBJ2-1; CDR3: CASSESSVGLSWNEQFF; DNA: TGTGCCAGCAGTGAGAGCTCGGTAGGACTGTCGTGGAATGAGCAGTTCTTC
size: NA; V: TRBV29-1; D: TRBD2; J: TRBJ2-7; CDR3: CSVPARGGRAYEQYF; DNA: TGCAGCGTTCCGGCGCGGGGAGGGAGGGCCTACGAGCAGTACTTC
size: NA; V: TRBV25-1; D: NA; J: TRBJ2-5; CDR3: CASSDRGETQYF; DNA: TGTGCCAGCAGTGATAGGGGGGAGACCCAGTACTTC
size: NA; V: TRBV5-1; D: NA; J: TRBJ2-3; CDR3: CASSLSPQDTQYF; DNA: TGCGCCAGCAGCTTGTCCCCTCAGGATACGCAGTATTTT
size: once; V: TRBV28; D: NA; J: TRBJ1-5; CDR3: CASSLPGYSNQPQHF; DNA: TGTGCCAGCAGCCTGCCCGGTTATAGCAATCAGCCCCAGCATTTT
size: once; V: TRBV7-2; D: TRBD2; J: TRBJ2-5; CDR3: CASSLATSGQETQYF; DNA: TGTGCCAGCAGCTTAGCCACTAGCGGCCAAGAGACCCAGTACTTC
size: once; V: TRBV6-4; D: NA; J: TRBJ2-3; CDR3: CASSDSESDTQYF; DNA: TGTGCCAGCAGTGACTCGGAGTCCGATACGCAGTATTTT
size: NA; V: TRBV5-6; D: NA; J: TRBJ2-2; CDR3: CASSIPQVTGELFF; DNA: TGTGCCAGCAGCATTCCACAGGTTACCGGGGAGCTGTTTTTT
size: NA; V: TRBV28; D: NA; J: TRBJ2-7; CDR3: CASSLRSDEQYF; DNA: TGTGCCAGCAGTTTGAGGAGTGACGAGCAGTACTTC
size: NA; V: TRBV12-3/TRBV12-4; D: TRBD1; J: TRBJ1-2; CDR3: CASSGTGFGYTF; DNA: TGTGCCAGCAGTGGGACAGGGTTTGGCTACACCTTC
size: once; V: TRBV27; D: NA; J: TRBJ2-5; CDR3: CASSGWESETQYF; DNA: TGTGCCAGCAGTGGGTGGGAGTCAGAGACCCAGTACTTC
size: NA; V: TRBV25-1; D: NA; J: TRBJ2-3; CDR3: CASSSGTDTQYF; DNA: TGTGCCAGCAGCAGCGGCACAGATACGCAGTATTTT
size: once; V: TRBV4-3; D: TRBD2; J: TRBJ2-7; CDR3: CASSQEIAGRGGSYEQYF; DNA: TGCGCCAGCAGCCAAGAAATAGCGGGAAGGGGCGGCTCCTACGAGCAGTACTTC
size: NA; V: TRBV7-9; D: NA; J: TRBJ1-5; CDR3: CASSLGGGNQPQHF; DNA: TGTGCCAGCAGCTTAGGAGGCGGAAATCAGCCCCAGCATTTT
size: NA; V: TRBV3-1/TRBV3-2; D: TRBD2; J: TRBJ2-5; CDR3: CASSQTGGETETQYF; DNA: TGTGCCAGCAGTCAGACGGGGGGGGAGACAGAGACCCAGTACTTC
size: NA; V: TRBV7-9; D: TRBD1; J: TRBJ2-7; CDR3: CASSLMTGGLSEQYF; DNA: TGTGCCAGCAGCTTAATGACAGGGGGTTTGTCCGAGCAGTACTTC